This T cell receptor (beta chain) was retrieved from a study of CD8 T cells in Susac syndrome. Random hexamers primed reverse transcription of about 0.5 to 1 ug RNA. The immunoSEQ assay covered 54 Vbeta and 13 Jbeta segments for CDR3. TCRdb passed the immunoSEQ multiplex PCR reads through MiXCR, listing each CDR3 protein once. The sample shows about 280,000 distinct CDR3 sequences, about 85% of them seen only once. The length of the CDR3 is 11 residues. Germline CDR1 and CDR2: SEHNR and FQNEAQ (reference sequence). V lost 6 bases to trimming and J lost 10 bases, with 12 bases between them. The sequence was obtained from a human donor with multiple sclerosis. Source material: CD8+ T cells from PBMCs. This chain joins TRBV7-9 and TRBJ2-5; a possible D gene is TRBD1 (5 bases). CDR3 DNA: TGTGCCAGCAGTAGACAGTTTGGCCAGTACTTC. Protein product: CASSRQFGQYF.